This TCR beta chain was recovered during a study of cytomegalovirus exposure and HLA in healthy donors. The study, taken as a whole, reports: Later on, an analysis found that several of the most significant clusters appeared to be linked to common viral pathogens, which included parvovirus B19. Most TCR sequences were uncommon, yet certain public TCRs appeared in many donors. The study listed approximately 160 cytomegalovirus-associated TCR beta chains. Clonal expansion, a later analysis showed, was greater in HLA-associated TCR beta chains than in equally common others.

Both 60 Vbeta primers and 13 Jbeta primers went into the PCR. The assay was immunoSEQ multiplex PCR, and TCRdb's table has in-frame clones only and misses some. This repertoire shows around 50,000 clones, around four fifths found once; its top ten account for about 3.1%. The CDR3 loop spans 14 amino acids. Looked up from germline, CDR1 is GTSNPN and CDR2 is SVGIG (reference sequence). Deletions cut 0 bases from V and 2 bases from J, with 11 bases between. A remark on this clone: Its antigen is not identified.

The sample consisted of PBMCs. The rearrangement links TRBV30 to TRBJ2-7, with D perhaps TRBD2 (5 bases). The clonotype originates from a man aged 45-65 years in good health and CMV-seronegative. Here the CDR3 reads CAWSVSVGTYEQYF. CDR3 in DNA: TGTGCCTGGAGTGTCTCTGTCGGGACCTACGAGCAGTACTTC.